Shown below are 23 T cell receptor beta chains from a single sample sequenced in a study of spatial heterogeneity in lung cancer. TCRdb analysed the 5' RACE reads with MiXCR anew, one entry per CDR3 protein. The table includes over 6,000 distinct CDR3 sequences, 7.5% to 10% detected once. The time point denotes: sample taken at primary tumor resection. Sequencing used normal lung tissue next to the tumor, obtained at surgery. These receptors came from a male donor with early-stage non-small cell lung cancer.

In this sample, this clonotype turned up many times. The chain has TRBV29-1 and TRBJ1-2, with TRBD1 identical over 11 bases. The V and J ends lost 3 bases and 4 bases, in that order; junction bases with no gene match: 4. CDR1 is SQVTM and CDR2 is ANQGSEA in the germline V gene. The CDR3 sequence is 14 residues long. The CDR3 nucleotides read TGCAGCGTTGAGCCGGGACAGGGGGGCTATGGCTACACCTTC. This encodes CSVEPGQGGYGYTF. Variable domain in full (rest from reference TRBV29-1 and TRBJ1-2): SAVISQKPSRDICQRGTSLTIQCQVDSQVTMMFWYRQQPGQSLTLIATANQGSEATYESGFVIDKFPISRPNLTFSTLTVSNMSPEDSSIYLCSVEPGQGGYGYTFGSGTRLTVV.

There are many counts of this clonotype. This chain connects TRBV24-1 to TRBJ2-1; D is unresolved. Germline V lookup: CDR1 KGHDR, CDR2 SFDVKD. The V end lost 7 bases, the J end lost 4 bases, and 10 bases lay between the germline ends. The CDR3 extends over 13 amino acids. DNA for the CDR3: TGTGCCACCAGCCCAACAGAGTACAATGAGCAGTTCTTC. This translates into CATSPTEYNEQFF.

By sample fraction, this clonotype is medium-sized (0.01 to 0.1%). The rearrangement joins TRBV6-5 to TRBJ2-3, with D unclear. The V end lost 6 bases, the J end lost 3 bases, and 13 bases lay between the germline ends. CDR3 size: 14 residues. Germline V gene lookup returns CDR1 MNHEY and CDR2 SVGAGI. In DNA, the CDR3 is TGTGCCAGCAGCCCTGGGCGCGGTACAGATACGCAGTATTTT. Translated: CASSPGRGTDTQYF.

By sample fraction, this clonotype is medium-sized (0.01 to 0.1%). J is TRBJ2-2 and V is TRBV12-3 or TRBV12-4; D perhaps matches TRBD1 (5 bases). V was clipped by 5 bases and J by 1 base, with 11 bases between them. The CDR3 contains 15 residues. Here the CDR3 DNA reads TGTGCCAGCAGTCCGCATACAGGGAACACCGGGGAGCTGTTTTTT. Amino acid sequence: CASSPHTGNTGELFF.

This clonotype is medium-sized (0.01 to 0.1%). The rearrangement uses TRBV19 and TRBJ2-2, with TRBD2 matching over 14 bases. The CDR3 sequence is 17 residues long. V dropped 6 bases and J dropped 10; count of bases not matched to a gene: 13. CDR1 and CDR2 (germline): LNHDA, SQIVND (reference sequence). The CDR3 DNA follows: TGTGCCAGTAGGACCGGGAAAGGGACTAGCGGGAGTGAGGAGCTGTTTTTT. Its protein is CASRTGKGTSGSEELFF. Variable domain in full (rest from reference TRBV19 and TRBJ2-2): DGGITQSPKYLFRKEGQNVTLSCEQNLNHDAMYWYRQDPGQGLRLIYYSQIVNDFQKGDIAEGYSVSREKKESFPLTVTSAQKNPTAFYLCASRTGKGTSGSEELFFGEGSRLTVL.

Ten or more counts support this clonotype. The DNA is left out, because the CDR3 cannot be placed on it with certainty; the CDR3 is given as TCRdb lists it. V and J are TRBV12-2 and TRBJ2-7; the table calls TRBD1, which could not be checked here. TRBV12-2 is a documented pseudogene. Including both end residues, the CDR3 is 15 amino acids long. Here the CDR3 reads CASRGVGSGSYEQYF.

The V call is TRBV18, the J call TRBJ2-1, with 9 bases fitting TRBD1. The CDR3 spans 15 residues. CDR1 and CDR2 (germline): KGHSH, LQKENI. V was clipped by 0 bases and J by 9 bases; unmatched bases: 6. CDR3 residues: CASSPPGQGMGEQFF. For the CDR3, the DNA is TGTGCCAGCTCACCACCGGGACAGGGTATGGGTGAGCAGTTCTTC.

Many counts were recorded for this clonotype. The chain employs TRBV12-3 or TRBV12-4 and TRBJ1-1, with TRBD1 matching over 9 bases. CDR3 length: 13 residues. V lost 2 bases and J lost 10; bases outside the gene matches: 5. The CDR3 sequence is CASSLPPGQGAFF. The CDR3 nucleotides read TGTGCCAGCAGTTTACCCCCGGGACAGGGAGCTTTCTTT.

CDR3 loop: CASSLNRGPNEQFF. The DNA for the CDR3 is TGTGCCAGCAGCCTCAACAGGGGGCCCAATGAGCAGTTCTTC. V usage is TRBV13 and J usage is TRBJ2-1; 9 bases agree with TRBD1. CDR3 length: 14 residues. V lost 5 bases to trimming and J lost 6 bases; unmatched junction nucleotides: 5. Per germline, CDR1 PRHDT and CDR2 FYEKMQ (reference sequence).

This clonotype was observed many times. CDR3 amino acids: CSARLMSAVSYEQYF. In nucleotides, the CDR3 is TGCAGTGCTAGACTAATGTCAGCGGTCTCCTACGAGCAGTACTTC. The rearrangement joins TRBV20-1 to TRBJ2-7; possible D gene TRBD2, 5 bases. CDR3 length: 15 residues. Germline V gene lookup returns CDR1 DFQATT and CDR2 SNEGSKA (reference sequence). V was trimmed by 2 bases and J by 0 bases, leaving 14 bases between them.

This clonotype was counted between two and nine times. This chain uses TRBV14 with TRBJ2-1; 9 positions match TRBD1. The CDR3 spans 16 residues. V was pared by 3 bases and J by 4 bases, with 7 bases of the junction left unmatched. CDR1 and CDR2 (germline): SGHDN, FVKESK. In DNA form, the CDR3 reads TGTGCCAGCAGCCACTCCGGGACAGGGAAGTACAATGAGCAGTTCTTC. Its translation is CASSHSGTGKYNEQFF.

By share, this clonotype ranks as medium-sized. The chain carries TRBV28 and TRBJ2-7; 7 bases align to TRBD1. The junction had 6 bases not matched to a gene; V was cut back by 7 bases and J by 0 bases. The germline CDR1 and CDR2 sequences are MDHEN and SYDVKM. CDR3 size: 14 residues. The CDR3 spells CASTGQTYSYEQYF. Here the CDR3 DNA reads TGTGCCAGCACGGGACAGACCTACTCCTACGAGCAGTACTTC.

This clonotype has at least ten counts. DNA of the CDR3: TGTGCCAGCAGATTTGGACTAGCGGATCTAGAGACCCAGTACTTC. It codes for CASRFGLADLETQYF. The gene calls are TRBV5-4 and TRBJ2-5; 10 bases line up with TRBD2. The ends lost 5 bases at V and 4 bases at J; junction bases unmatched: 8. The CDR3 totals 15 residues. Per germline, CDR1 SGHNT and CDR2 YYREEE (reference sequence).

The table lists this clonotype with many counts. J is TRBJ1-2 and V is TRBV7-2; D is uncertain. The CDR3 is 14 residues long. In germline, CDR1 is SGHTA, CDR2 FQGNSA. V lost 3 bases to trimming and J lost 5 bases, with 13 bases between them. CDR3 sequence (DNA): TGTGCCAGCAGCTTCGATGAGGGCCGGTATGGCTACACCTTC. Its translation: CASSFDEGRYGYTF.

By share, this clonotype counts as medium-sized (0.01 to 0.1%). The rearrangement links TRBV7-9 to TRBJ1-5; possible D gene TRBD1, 6 bases. Germline V gives CDR1 SEHNR, CDR2 FQNEAQ (reference sequence). The CDR3 is 16 amino acids. V was cut by 5 bases and J by 4 bases, with 18 bases left in between. CDR3 in DNA: TGTGCCAGCAGCCGACCGACAGGTTTTAGTAATCAGCCCCAGCATTTT. Translated: CASSRPTGFSNQPQHF.

This clonotype was counted ten times or more. The chain employs TRBV6-6 and TRBJ1-2, with D tentatively TRBD1 (6 bases). Germline V gene data show CDR1 as MNHNY and CDR2 as SVGAGI (reference sequence). CDR3 length equals 12 residues. The V end was cut by 5 bases, the J end by 4 bases, with 8 bases between. The CDR3 DNA reads as TGTGCCAGCAGTCGACAGGCCTATGGCTACACCTTC. Protein: CASSRQAYGYTF.

This clonotype came up many times. The genes are TRBV20-1 and TRBJ2-2; D is undetermined. Germline V gene lookup returns CDR1 DFQATT and CDR2 SNEGSKA (reference sequence). The CDR3 is made up of 15 amino acids. V lost 0 bases to trimming and J lost 3 bases, with 11 bases between them. In DNA form, the CDR3 reads TGCAGTGCTAGAGATTATGGGCTGGACACCGGGGAGCTGTTTTTT. Protein sequence: CSARDYGLDTGELFF.

This clonotype has ten or more counts. This chain joins TRBV7-8 and TRBJ2-7, with D unresolved. The CDR3 is 15 residues long. V was cut by 1 base and J by 1 base, with 11 bases left in between. Per germline, CDR1 SGHVS and CDR2 FQNEAQ. The CDR3 here is CASSLGVRTSYEQYF. Here the CDR3 DNA reads TGTGCCAGCAGCTTAGGGGTTAGGACGTCCTACGAGCAGTACTTC. Variable domain in full (rest from reference TRBV7-8 and TRBJ2-7): GAGVSQSPRYKVAKRGQDVALRCDPISGHVSLFWYQQALGQGPEFLTYFQNEAQLDKSGLPSDRFFAERPEGSVSTLKIQRTQQEDSAVYLCASSLGVRTSYEQYFGPGTRLTVT.

This clonotype was counted ten times or more. The chain couples TRBV6-6 to TRBJ2-1, with D unclear. The CDR3 loop spans 18 amino acids. The germline CDR1 and CDR2 sequences are MNHNY and SVGAGI (reference sequence). V shed 5 bases and J shed 6 bases, with 26 bases lying between them. This CDR3 is CASSLLTGGSFVINEQFF. The CDR3, as DNA: TGTGCCAGCAGTCTGCTTACGGGTGGGTCTTTTGTCATCAATGAGCAGTTCTTC.

This clonotype was detected many times. The chain uses TRBV7-2 and TRBJ1-3; D not certain. The CDR3 is 15 amino acids. The V gene's germline CDR1 is SGHTA and CDR2 FQGNSA. The V and J ends lost 1 base and 0 bases respectively, with 7 bases between them. The CDR3 protein is CASSLDGSSGNTIYF. Here the CDR3 DNA reads TGTGCCAGCAGCTTAGACGGGAGCTCTGGAAACACCATATATTTT.

This clonotype was counted at least ten times. The chain is built from TRBV11-2 and TRBJ2-1, with TRBD2 as a possible D gene (5 bases). The CDR3 contains 15 residues. V was pared by 0 bases and J by 10 bases, with 16 bases between. In germline, CDR1 is SGHAT, CDR2 FQNNGV. Here the CDR3 reads CASSLDPSPGREQFF. Written as DNA, the CDR3 is TGTGCCAGCAGCTTAGATCCTAGCCCGGGCAGGGAGCAGTTCTTC.

This clonotype was seen at least ten times. The rearrangement uses TRBV27 and TRBJ2-7, with D perhaps matching TRBD1 or TRBD2 (5 bases each). The CDR3 sequence is 15 residues long. The germline V gene encodes CDR1 MNHEY and CDR2 SMNVEV (reference sequence). V dropped 5 bases and J dropped 6 bases, with 20 bases sitting between them. CDR3 in DNA: TGTGCCAGCAGTCTTAACCGGGACGGCCGATTCGAGCAGTACTTC. This codes for CASSLNRDGRFEQYF.

This clonotype has a count of ten or more. The chain links TRBV12-3 or TRBV12-4 to TRBJ1-6, with D unresolved. The V end lost 10 bases, the J end lost 7 bases, and 14 bases lay between the germline ends. The CDR3 is made up of 13 amino acids. DNA for the CDR3: TGTGCCACTTCGATCGGGTGGAATTCACCCCTCCACTTT. The encoded protein is CATSIGWNSPLHF.